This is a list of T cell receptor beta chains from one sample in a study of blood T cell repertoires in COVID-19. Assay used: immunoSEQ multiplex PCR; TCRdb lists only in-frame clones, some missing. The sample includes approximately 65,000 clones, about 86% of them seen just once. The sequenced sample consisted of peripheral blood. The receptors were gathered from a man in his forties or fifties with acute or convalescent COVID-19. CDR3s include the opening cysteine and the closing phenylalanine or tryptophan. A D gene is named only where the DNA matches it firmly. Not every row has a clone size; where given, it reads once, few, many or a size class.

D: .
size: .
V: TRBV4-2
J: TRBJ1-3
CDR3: CASSDRRSGNTIYF
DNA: TGTGCCAGCAGCGACCGGAGATCTGGAAACACCATATATTTT

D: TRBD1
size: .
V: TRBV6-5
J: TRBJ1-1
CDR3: CASSSGHRGGTEAFF
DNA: TGTGCCAGCAGTTCAGGCCACAGGGGCGGCACTGAAGCTTTCTTT

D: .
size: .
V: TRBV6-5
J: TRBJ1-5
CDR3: CASIPSSGNQPQHF
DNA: TGTGCCAGCATCCCCAGTAGCGGCAATCAGCCCCAGCATTTT

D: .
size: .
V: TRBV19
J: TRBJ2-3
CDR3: CASSISWPDTQYF
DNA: TGTGCCAGTAGTATCTCCTGGCCGGATACGCAGTATTTT

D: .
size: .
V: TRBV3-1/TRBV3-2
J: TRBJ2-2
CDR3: CASSRPSSQHGELFF
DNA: TGTGCCAGCAGCCGTCCGTCTAGCCAGCACGGGGAGCTGTTTTTT

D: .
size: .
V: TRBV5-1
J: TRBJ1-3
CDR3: CASTPGGGYNTIYF
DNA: TGCGCCAGCACCCCCGGGGGGGGATACAACACCATATATTTT

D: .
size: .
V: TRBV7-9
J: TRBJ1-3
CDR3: CASSYGQGDGNTIYF
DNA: TGTGCCAGCAGCTATGGGCAGGGCGATGGAAACACCATATATTTT

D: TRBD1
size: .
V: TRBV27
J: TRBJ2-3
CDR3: CASSSLNFLTGKSTDTQYF
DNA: TGTGCCAGCAGTTCCCTTAACTTTCTGACAGGGAAAAGCACAGATACGCAGTATTTT

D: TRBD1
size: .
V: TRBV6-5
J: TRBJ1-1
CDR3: CASSYSGTVNTEAFF
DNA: TGTGCCAGCAGTTACTCCGGGACAGTGAACACTGAAGCTTTCTTT

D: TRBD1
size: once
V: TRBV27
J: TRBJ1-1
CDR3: CASTPEGQGKAFF
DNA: TGTGCCAGCACCCCCGAGGGACAGGGAAAAGCTTTCTTT

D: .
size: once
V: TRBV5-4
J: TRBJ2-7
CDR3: CASSLAGGVYEQYF
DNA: TGTGCCAGCAGCTTGGCCGGGGGAGTATACGAGCAGTACTTC

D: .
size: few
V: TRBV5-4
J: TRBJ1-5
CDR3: CASSSDRNQPQHF
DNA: TGTGCCAGCAGCTCAGACAGAAATCAGCCCCAGCATTTT

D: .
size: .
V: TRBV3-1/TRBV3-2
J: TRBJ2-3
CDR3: CASSHKGSTDTQYF
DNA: TGTGCCAGCAGCCACAAGGGGAGCACAGATACGCAGTATTTT

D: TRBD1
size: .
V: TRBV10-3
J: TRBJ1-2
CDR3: CAISFYSGTGDTMGYTF
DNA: TGTGCCATCAGTTTTTACTCCGGGACAGGTGATACTATGGGCTACACCTTC

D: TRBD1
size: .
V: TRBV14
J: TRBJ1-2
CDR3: CASSQDRGQGATRGYTF
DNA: TGTGCCAGCAGCCAAGATAGGGGACAGGGGGCGACGCGGGGCTACACCTTC

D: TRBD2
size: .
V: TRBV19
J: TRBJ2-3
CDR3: CASKLTSVDTDTQYF
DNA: TGTGCCAGTAAACTGACTAGCGTTGACACAGATACGCAGTATTTT

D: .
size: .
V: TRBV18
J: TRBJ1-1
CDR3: CASSRGGEGEAFF
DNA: TGTGCCAGCTCCCGAGGAGGGGAGGGTGAAGCTTTCTTT

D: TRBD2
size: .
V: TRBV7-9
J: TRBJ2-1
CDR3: CASGRVRNEQFF
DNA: TGTGCCAGCGGGAGGGTAAGGAATGAGCAGTTCTTC

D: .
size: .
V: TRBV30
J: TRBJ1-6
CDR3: CAETRGVGSPLHF
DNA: TGTGCCGAAACCCGGGGTGTAGGGTCACCCCTCCACTTT

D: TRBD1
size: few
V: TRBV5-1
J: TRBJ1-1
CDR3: CASRGTEVAEAFF
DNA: TGCGCCAGCCGGGGGACAGAAGTCGCCGAAGCTTTCTTT

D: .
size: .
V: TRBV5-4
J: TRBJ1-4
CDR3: CASSWRGAGNEKLFF
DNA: TGTGCCAGCAGCTGGCGGGGAGCGGGTAATGAAAAACTGTTTTTT

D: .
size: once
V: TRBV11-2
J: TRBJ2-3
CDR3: CASSLVRGDTQYF
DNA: TGTGCCAGCAGCTTAGTACGGGGAGATACGCAGTATTTT

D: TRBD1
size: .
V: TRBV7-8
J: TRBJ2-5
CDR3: CASSTAPGQGVEGETQYF
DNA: TGTGCCAGCAGCACAGCCCCGGGACAGGGAGTAGAGGGAGAGACCCAGTACTTC

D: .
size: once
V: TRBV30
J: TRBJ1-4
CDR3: CAWSANEKLFF
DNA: TGTGCCTGGAGCGCGAATGAAAAACTGTTTTTT

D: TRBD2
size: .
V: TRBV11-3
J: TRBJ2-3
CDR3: CASSPYGQAGDQRSTQYF
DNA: TGTGCCAGCAGCCCCTACGGGCAAGCGGGGGACCAGAGGAGTACGCAGTATTTT